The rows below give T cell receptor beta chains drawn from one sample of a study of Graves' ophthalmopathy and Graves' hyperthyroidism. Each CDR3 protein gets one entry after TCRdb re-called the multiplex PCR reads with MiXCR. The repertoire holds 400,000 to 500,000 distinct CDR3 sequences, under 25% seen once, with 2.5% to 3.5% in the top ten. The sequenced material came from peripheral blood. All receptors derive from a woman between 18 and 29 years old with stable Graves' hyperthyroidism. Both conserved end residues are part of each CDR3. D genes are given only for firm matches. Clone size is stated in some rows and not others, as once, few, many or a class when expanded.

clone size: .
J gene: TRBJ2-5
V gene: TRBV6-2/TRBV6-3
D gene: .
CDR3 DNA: TGTGCGAGCAGTTTCGGGCAGGGAACCCAGTACTTC
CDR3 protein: CASSFGQGTQYF

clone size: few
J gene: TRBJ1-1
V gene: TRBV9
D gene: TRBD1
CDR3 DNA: TGTGCCAGCAGCGTAACAGGGGACACTGTAGCTTTCTTT
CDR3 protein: CASSVTGDTVAFF

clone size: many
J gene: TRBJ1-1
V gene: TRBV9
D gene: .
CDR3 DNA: TGTGCCAGCAGCCCCAGGACCGCAGGGAACACTGAAGCTTTCTTT
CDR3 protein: CASSPRTAGNTEAFF

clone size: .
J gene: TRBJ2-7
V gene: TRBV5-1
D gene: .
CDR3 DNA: TGCGCCAGCAGCCCTAGCAACAGGAACGAGCAGTACTTC
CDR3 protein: CASSPSNRNEQYF

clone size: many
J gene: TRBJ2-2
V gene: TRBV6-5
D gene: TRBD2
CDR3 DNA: TGTGCCTCCGGGACTAGCCTTGAGTACGGGGAGCTGTTTTTT
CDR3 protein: CASGTSLEYGELFF

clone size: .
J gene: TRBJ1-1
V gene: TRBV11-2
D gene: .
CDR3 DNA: TGTGCCAGCAGCGACCGACAGCGCAACACTGAAGCTTTCTTT
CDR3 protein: CASSDRQRNTEAFF

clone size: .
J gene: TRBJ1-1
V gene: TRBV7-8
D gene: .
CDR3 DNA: TGTGCCAGCAGCAAAAATAGTAGGAACATGAACACTGAAGCTTTCTTT
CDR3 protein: CASSKNSRNMNTEAFF

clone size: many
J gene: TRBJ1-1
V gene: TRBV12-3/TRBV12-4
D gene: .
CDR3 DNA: TGTGCCAGCAGTTTCCGGGGGCGGGAAGCTTTCTTT
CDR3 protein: CASSFRGREAFF

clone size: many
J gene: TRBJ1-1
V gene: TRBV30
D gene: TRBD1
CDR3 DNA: TGTGCCTGGAGTTGGGACAGGGACACTGAAGCTTTCTTT
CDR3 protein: CAWSWDRDTEAFF

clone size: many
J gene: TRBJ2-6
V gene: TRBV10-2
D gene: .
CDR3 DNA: TGCGCCAGCAGTCCCGGACTCTCTAGTGGGGCCAACGTCCTGACTTTC
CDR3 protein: CASSPGLSSGANVLTF

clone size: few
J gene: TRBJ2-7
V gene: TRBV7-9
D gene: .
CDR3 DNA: TGTGCCAGCAGCCCGTCCTCTGGGGAGCAGTACTTC
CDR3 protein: CASSPSSGEQYF

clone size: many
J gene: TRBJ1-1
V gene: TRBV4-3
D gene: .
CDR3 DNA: TGCGCCAGCAGCCAACATGGGAACACTGAAGCTTTCTTT
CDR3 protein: CASSQHGNTEAFF

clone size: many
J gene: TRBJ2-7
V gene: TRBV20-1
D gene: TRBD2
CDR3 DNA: TGCAGTGCAATGACTAGCGGGAGCGTCGACGAGCAGTACTTC
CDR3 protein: CSAMTSGSVDEQYF

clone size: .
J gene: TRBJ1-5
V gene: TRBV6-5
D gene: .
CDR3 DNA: TGTGCCAGCAGTAGACTCGTAAATCAGCCCCAGCATTTT
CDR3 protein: CASSRLVNQPQHF

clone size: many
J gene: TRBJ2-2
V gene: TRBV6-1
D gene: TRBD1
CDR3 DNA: TGTGCCAGCAGGGACAGGGATCCCGGGGAGCTGTTTTTT
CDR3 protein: CASRDRDPGELFF

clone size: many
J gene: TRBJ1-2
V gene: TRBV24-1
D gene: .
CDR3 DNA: TGTGCCACCAGTGATTTGCCCAGGGGTAGTGGCTACACCTTC
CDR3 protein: CATSDLPRGSGYTF

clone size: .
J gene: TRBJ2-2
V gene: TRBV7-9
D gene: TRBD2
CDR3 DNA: TGTGCCACGCCTTCCGGGAGGATGAACACCGGGGAGCTGTTTTTT
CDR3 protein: CATPSGRMNTGELFF

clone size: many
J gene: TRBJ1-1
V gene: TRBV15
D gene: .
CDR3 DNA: TGTGCCACCAGCAGAGATCTGATCTCGAACACTGAAGCTTTCTTT
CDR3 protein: CATSRDLISNTEAFF

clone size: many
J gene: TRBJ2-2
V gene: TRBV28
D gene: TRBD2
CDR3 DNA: TGTGCCAGCAGTTTAAGGACTAGCGGGACGAACACCGGGGAGCTGTTTTTT
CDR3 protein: CASSLRTSGTNTGELFF

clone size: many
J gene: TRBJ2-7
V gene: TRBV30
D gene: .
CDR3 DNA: TGTGCCTGGAACGCATTGGGGTACGAGCAGTACTTC
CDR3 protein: CAWNALGYEQYF

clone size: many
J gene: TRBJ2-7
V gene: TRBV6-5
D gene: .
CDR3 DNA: TGTGCCAGCAGCGGGACGGGACCCTACGAGCAGTACTTC
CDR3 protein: CASSGTGPYEQYF

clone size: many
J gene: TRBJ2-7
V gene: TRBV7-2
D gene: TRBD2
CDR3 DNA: TGTGCCAGCGGGTTTATGGGGGAGGGCGAGCAGTACTTC
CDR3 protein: CASGFMGEGEQYF

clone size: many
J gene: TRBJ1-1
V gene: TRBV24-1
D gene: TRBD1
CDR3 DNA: TGTGCCACCAGTGATAACAGGGGGTCTTTCTTT
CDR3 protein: CATSDNRGSFF

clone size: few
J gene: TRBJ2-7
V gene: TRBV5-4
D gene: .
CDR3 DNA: TGTGCCAGCAGCATCGATAGCGGAGTGATGGGTGAGCAGTACTTC
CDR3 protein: CASSIDSGVMGEQYF

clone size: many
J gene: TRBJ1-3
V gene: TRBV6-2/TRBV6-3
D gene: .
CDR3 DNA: TGTGCCAGCATCAACGGGGCCTCTGGAAACACCATATATTTT
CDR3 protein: CASINGASGNTIYF

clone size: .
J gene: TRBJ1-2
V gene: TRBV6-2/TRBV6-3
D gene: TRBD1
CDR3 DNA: TGTGCCAGCAGGGGGACAGGCGGACCCTATGGCTACACCTTC
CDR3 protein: CASRGTGGPYGYTF

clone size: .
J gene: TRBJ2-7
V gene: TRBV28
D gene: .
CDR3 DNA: TGTGCCAGCAGTCTAGAGGGATACAGGGTCTCGAACGAGCAGTACTTC
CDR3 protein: CASSLEGYRVSNEQYF

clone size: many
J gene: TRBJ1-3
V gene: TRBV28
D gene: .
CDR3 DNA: TGTGCCAGCAGTTTCGGTTTCGGCTCTGGAAACACCATATATTTT
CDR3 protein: CASSFGFGSGNTIYF

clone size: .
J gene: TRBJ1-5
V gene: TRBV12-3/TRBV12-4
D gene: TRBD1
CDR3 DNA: TGTGCCAGCAGTTCCGGGACAGTTTCTCAGCCCCAGCATTTT
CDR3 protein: CASSSGTVSQPQHF

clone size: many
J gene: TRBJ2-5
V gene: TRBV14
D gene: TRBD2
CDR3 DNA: TGTGCCAGCAGCCCTTGGGAGGGAGGGCCGGAGGAGACCCAGTACTTC
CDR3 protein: CASSPWEGGPEETQYF

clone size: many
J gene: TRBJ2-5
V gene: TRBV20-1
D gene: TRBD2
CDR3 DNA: TGCAGTGCTAGTAGATTAGCGGGAGCCCTCGACCAAGAGACCCAGTACTTC
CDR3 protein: CSASRLAGALDQETQYF

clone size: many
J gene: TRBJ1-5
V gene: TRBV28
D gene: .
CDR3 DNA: TGTGCCAGCGGTACCGAGCCCCAGCATTTT
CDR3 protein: CASGTEPQHF

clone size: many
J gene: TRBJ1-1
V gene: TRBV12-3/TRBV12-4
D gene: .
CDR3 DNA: TGTGCCAGCAGTTTCGGGCCAGCAGTAAGGACTGAAGCTTTCTTT
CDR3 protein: CASSFGPAVRTEAFF

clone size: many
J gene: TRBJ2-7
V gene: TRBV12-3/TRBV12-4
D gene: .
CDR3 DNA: TGTGCCAGCAGTTCAACGAGGACCGGTACCTACGAGCAGTACTTC
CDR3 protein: CASSSTRTGTYEQYF

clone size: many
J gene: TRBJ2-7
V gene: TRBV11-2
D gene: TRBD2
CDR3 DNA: TGTGCCAGCAGCTTAGTCGGCGGGAGCTTAGAGCAGTACTTC
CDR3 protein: CASSLVGGSLEQYF

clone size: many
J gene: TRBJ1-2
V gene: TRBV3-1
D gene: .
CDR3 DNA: TGTGCCAGCACCCCAAGGAGCGGCACCCACTATGGCTACACCTTC
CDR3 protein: CASTPRSGTHYGYTF

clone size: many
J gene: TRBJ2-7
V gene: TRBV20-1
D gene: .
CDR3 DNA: TGCAGTGCGATCCCCCGGGACCGGCGATCCGAGCAGTACTTC
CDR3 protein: CSAIPRDRRSEQYF

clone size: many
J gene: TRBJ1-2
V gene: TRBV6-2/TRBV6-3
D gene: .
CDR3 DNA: TGTGCCAGCAGTTACTCGAATGGGGGCGCCGGCTACACCTTC
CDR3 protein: CASSYSNGGAGYTF

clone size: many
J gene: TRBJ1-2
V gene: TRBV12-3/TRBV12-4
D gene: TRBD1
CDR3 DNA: TGTGCCAGCAGTTTGGGGACAGGGGGCGATGGCTACACCTTC
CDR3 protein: CASSLGTGGDGYTF